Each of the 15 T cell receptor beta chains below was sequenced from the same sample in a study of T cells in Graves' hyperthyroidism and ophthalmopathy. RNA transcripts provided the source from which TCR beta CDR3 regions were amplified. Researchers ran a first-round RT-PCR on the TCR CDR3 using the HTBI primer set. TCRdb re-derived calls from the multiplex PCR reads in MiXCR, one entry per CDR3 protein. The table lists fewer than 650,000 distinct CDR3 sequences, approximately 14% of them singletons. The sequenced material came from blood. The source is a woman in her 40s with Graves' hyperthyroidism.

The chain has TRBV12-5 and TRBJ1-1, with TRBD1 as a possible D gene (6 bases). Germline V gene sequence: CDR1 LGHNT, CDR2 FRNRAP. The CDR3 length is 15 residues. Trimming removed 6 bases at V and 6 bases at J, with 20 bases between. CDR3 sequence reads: CASGPIDQGRAEAFF. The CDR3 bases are TGTGCTAGTGGCCCCATCGATCAGGGGAGGGCTGAAGCTTTCTTT.

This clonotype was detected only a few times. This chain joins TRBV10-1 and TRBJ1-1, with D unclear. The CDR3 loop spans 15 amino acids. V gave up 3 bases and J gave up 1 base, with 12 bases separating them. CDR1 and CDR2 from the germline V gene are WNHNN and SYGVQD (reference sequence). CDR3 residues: CASSDGSRENTEAFF. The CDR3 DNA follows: TGCGCCAGCAGTGATGGCAGCCGGGAGAACACTGAAGCTTTCTTT.

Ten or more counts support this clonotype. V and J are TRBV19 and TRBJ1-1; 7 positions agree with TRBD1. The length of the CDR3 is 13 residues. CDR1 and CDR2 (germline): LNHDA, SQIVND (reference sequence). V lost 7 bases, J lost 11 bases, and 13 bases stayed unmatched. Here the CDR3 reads CASTRQGKLKAFF. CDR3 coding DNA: TGTGCCAGTACCCGACAGGGCAAACTGAAGGCTTTCTTT.

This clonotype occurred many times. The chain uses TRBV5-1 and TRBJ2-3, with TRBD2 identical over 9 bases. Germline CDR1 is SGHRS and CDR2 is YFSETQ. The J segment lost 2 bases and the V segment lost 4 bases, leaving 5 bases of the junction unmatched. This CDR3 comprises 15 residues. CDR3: CASSLTSGFTDTQYF. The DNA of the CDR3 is TGCGCCAGCAGCCTAACTAGCGGGTTCACAGATACGCAGTATTTT.

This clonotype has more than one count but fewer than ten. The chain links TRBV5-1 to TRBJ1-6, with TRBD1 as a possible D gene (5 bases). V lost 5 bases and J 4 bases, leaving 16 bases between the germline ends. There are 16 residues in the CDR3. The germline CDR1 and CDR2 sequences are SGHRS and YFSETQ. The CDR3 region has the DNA TGCGCCAGCAGTTCGGACGGGGGAGATTATAATTCACCCCTCCACTTT. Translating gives CASSSDGGDYNSPLHF.

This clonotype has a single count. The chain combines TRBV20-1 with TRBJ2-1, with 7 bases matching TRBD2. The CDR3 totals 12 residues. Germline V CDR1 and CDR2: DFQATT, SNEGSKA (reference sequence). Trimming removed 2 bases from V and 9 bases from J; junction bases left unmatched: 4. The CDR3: CSARKREPEQFF. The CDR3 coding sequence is TGCAGTGCTAGAAAGCGGGAACCTGAGCAGTTCTTC.

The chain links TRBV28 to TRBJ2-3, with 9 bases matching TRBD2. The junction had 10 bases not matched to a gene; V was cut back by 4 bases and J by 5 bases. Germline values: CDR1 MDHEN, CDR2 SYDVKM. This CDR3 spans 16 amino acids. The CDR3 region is CASSSGASGKRDTQYF. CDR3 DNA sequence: TGTGCCAGCAGTTCTGGGGCTAGCGGGAAACGAGATACGCAGTATTTT.

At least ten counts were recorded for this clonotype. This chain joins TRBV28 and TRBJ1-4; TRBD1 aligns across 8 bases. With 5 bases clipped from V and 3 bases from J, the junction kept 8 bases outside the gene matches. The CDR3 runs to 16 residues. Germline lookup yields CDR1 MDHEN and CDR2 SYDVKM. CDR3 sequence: CASSPRTGTANEKLFF. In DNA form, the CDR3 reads TGTGCCAGCAGTCCCCGGACAGGGACGGCTAATGAAAAACTGTTTTTT.

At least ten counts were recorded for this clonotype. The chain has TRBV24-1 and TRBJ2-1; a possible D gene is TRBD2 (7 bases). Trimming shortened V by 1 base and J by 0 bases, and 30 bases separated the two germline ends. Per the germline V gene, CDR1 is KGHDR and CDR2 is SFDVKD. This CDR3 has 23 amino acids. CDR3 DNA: TGTGCCACCAGTGATTTTTCGGGGGGCGAACTGCCCAAAAAACCGAGCTCCTACAATGAGCAGTTCTTC. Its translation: CATSDFSGGELPKKPSSYNEQFF.

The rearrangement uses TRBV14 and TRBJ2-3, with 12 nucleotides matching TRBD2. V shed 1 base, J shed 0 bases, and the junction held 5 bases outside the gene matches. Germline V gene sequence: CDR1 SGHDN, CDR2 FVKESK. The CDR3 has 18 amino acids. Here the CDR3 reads CASSQVRLAGASTDTQYF. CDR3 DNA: TGTGCCAGCAGCCAAGTCCGACTAGCGGGGGCTAGCACAGATACGCAGTATTTT.

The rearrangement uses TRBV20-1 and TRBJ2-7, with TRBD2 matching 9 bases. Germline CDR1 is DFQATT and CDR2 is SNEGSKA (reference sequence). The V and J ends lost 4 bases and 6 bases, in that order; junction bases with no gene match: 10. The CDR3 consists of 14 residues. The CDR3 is CSANPGTSIREQYF. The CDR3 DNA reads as TGCAGTGCTAACCCCGGGACTAGCATCCGCGAGCAGTACTTC.

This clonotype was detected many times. The CDR3 DNA reads TGTGCCAGCAGCCAAGATAGCAGGGGTCGTCGGAATGAGCAGTTCTTC. Translated: CASSQDSRGRRNEQFF. The chain employs TRBV3-1 and TRBJ2-1; perhaps TRBD1 as D (6 bases). Germline V gives CDR1 LGHDT, CDR2 YNNKEL (reference sequence). The V end was cut by 0 bases, the J end by 7 bases, with 16 bases between. This CDR3 region has 16 residues.

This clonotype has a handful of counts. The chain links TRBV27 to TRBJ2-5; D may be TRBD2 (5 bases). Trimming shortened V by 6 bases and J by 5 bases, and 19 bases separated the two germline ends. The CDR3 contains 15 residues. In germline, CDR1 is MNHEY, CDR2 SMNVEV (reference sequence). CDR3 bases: TGTGCCAGCAGCCCCGGACTCTCTGGTTCGGAGACCCAGTACTTC. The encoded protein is CASSPGLSGSETQYF.

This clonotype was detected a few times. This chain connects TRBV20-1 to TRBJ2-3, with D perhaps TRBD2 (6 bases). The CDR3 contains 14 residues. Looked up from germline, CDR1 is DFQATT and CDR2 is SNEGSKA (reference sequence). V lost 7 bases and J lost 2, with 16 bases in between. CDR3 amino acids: CSVGLRGLTDTQYF. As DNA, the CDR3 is TGCAGTGTTGGGCTGCGGGGTCTCACAGATACGCAGTATTTT.

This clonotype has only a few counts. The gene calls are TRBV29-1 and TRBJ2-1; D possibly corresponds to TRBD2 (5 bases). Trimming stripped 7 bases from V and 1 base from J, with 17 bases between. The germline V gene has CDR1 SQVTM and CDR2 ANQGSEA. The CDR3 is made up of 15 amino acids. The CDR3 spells CSAEDRVLSYNEQFF. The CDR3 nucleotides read TGCAGCGCGGAGGACCGCGTACTTTCCTACAATGAGCAGTTCTTC.